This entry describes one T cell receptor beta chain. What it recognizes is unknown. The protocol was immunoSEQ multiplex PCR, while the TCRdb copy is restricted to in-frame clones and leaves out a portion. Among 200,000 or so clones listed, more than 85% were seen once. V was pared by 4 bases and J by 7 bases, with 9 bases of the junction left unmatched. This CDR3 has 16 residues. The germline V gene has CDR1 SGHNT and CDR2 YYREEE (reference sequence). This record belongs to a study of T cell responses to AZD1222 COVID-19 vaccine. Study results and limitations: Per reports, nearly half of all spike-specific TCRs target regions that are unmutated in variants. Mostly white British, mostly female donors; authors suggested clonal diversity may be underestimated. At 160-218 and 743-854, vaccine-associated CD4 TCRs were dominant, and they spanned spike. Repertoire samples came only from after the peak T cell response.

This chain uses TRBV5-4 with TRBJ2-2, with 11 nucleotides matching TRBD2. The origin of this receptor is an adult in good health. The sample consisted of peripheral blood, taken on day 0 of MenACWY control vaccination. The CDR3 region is CASSPTSGARGGELFF. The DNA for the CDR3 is TGTGCCAGCAGCCCGACTAGCGGGGCAAGGGGCGGGGAGCTGTTTTTT.